Below are 16 T cell receptor beta chains sequenced from a single sample in a study of T-cell reconstitution after alpha-beta-depleted transplantation in children. The TCRbeta library incorporated unique molecular identifiers. TCRdb re-called the PCR reads through MiXCR, storing one row per CDR3 protein. This sample has 250,000 to 350,000 distinct CDR3 sequences; approximately 23% occur once, and the top ten carry around 9.9%. Here the sequenced sample was PBMCs, mostly from graft donor cells, taken 180 days after TCRalphabeta/CD19-depleted stem cell transplant. The receptors come from a male patient younger than 18 who had a stem cell transplant for acute lymphoblastic leukemia, so the T cells may come from the graft donor.

The V call is TRBV7-8, the J call TRBJ2-3; D possibly corresponds to TRBD1 (6 bases). CDR3 length equals 13 residues. Germline loops: CDR1 SGHVS, CDR2 FQNEAQ. The V gene lost 6 bases and the J gene lost 3 bases, with 10 bases spanning the gap. The CDR3 loop is CASRRGWTDTQYF. The CDR3 bases are TGTGCCAGCAGAAGGGGGTGGACAGATACGCAGTATTTT.

This clonotype was found a few times. V gene TRBV12-3 or TRBV12-4 combines with J gene TRBJ1-1; D is perhaps TRBD1 (5 bases). This CDR3 spans 15 amino acids. The V and J ends lost 2 bases and 4 bases respectively, with 14 bases between them. CDR3 in DNA: TGTGCCAGCAGTTTATTCGATCCGGACACCACTGAAGCTTTCTTT. This gives the protein CASSLFDPDTTEAFF.

This clonotype has just a few counts. The chain employs TRBV7-3 and TRBJ2-1; 7 nucleotides match TRBD2. Germline CDR1 reads SGHTA; CDR2 reads FQGTGA. V gave up 5 bases and J gave up 1 base; unmatched junction bases: 11. The CDR3 runs to 17 residues. The CDR3 nucleotides are TGTGCCAGCAGCCCCACCGGGGGAGGGAGGTCCTACAATGAGCAGTTCTTC. Its protein product is CASSPTGGGRSYNEQFF.

This clonotype was observed a handful of times. The chain couples TRBV12-3 or TRBV12-4 to TRBJ2-7, with 7 bases aligning to TRBD2. Unmatched junction bases numbered 7, after V lost 4 bases and J lost 1 base. This CDR3 has 15 residues. The CDR3 nucleotides read TGTGCCAGCAGTTCCTCCTGGGAGGGATCCTACGAGCAGTACTTC. This sequence encodes CASSSSWEGSYEQYF.

This clonotype was seen just once. The genes are TRBV19 and TRBJ2-3, with 9 bases identical to TRBD1. Germline-derived CDR1 and CDR2 are LNHDA and SQIVND (reference sequence). The CDR3 is 14 residues long. Unmatched junction bases numbered 6, after V lost 5 bases and J lost 6 bases. The CDR3 DNA reads TGTGCCAGTAGTCCCGGGACAGGGATGGATACGCAGTATTTT. Translating it yields CASSPGTGMDTQYF.

The V call is TRBV7-7, the J call TRBJ2-5; D remains ambiguous. Trimming took 3 bases from V and 1 from J, leaving 6 bases between them. Germline CDR1 is SSHAT and CDR2 is FNYEAQ (reference sequence). The CDR3 is 13 amino acids. The CDR3 bases are TGTGCCAGCAGCTTCACCATCCAAGAGACCCAGTACTTC. As protein: CASSFTIQETQYF.

This clonotype has just a few counts. This chain links TRBV18 with TRBJ2-1; possible D gene TRBD2, 6 bases. V was shortened by 1 base and J by 5 bases, with 15 bases between the two germline ends. Germline V gene lookup returns CDR1 KGHSH and CDR2 LQKENI. The CDR3 loop spans 16 amino acids. The CDR3 loop reads CASSPLGGIPHNEQFF. The CDR3, as DNA: TGTGCCAGCTCACCACTTGGCGGGATCCCCCACAATGAGCAGTTCTTC.

V usage is TRBV5-1 and J usage is TRBJ2-7; TRBD2 aligns across 12 bases. V was pared by 0 bases and J by 5 bases, with 9 bases of the junction left unmatched. The CDR3 contains 17 residues. From germline, CDR1 is SGHRS and CDR2 YFSETQ. CDR3 sequence (DNA): TGCGCCAGCAGCTTGGCCCGGCTAGCGGGAGGGCCCCACGAGCAGTACTTC. Translation: CASSLARLAGGPHEQYF.

This chain links TRBV5-1 with TRBJ1-2; TRBD1 matches at 9 bases. The V and J ends lost 3 bases and 0 bases, in that order; junction bases with no gene match: 0. CDR1 is SGHRS and CDR2 is YFSETQ in the germline V gene. The CDR3 consists of 14 residues. This CDR3 is CASSWDRANYGYTF. The DNA of the CDR3 is TGCGCCAGCAGCTGGGACAGGGCTAACTATGGCTACACCTTC.

The chain employs TRBV6-5 and TRBJ1-2; tentative D call: TRBD1 (5 bases). The germline V gene encodes CDR1 MNHEY and CDR2 SVGAGI. Trimming pared 6 bases from V and 2 bases from J, leaving 16 bases between. This CDR3 is 15 amino acids long. CDR3 nucleotides: TGTGCCAGCAGCTTAACACGACAGATCAACTATGGCTACACCTTC. As protein: CASSLTRQINYGYTF.

V usage is TRBV28 and J usage is TRBJ2-2; 8 positions agree with TRBD1. J was trimmed by 11 bases and V by 6 bases; bases with no gene match: 5. There are 12 residues in the CDR3. The V gene's germline CDR1 is MDHEN and CDR2 SYDVKM. The CDR3 DNA reads as TGTGCCAGCAGAAACGACAGGGGCGAGCTGTTTTTT. This codes for CASRNDRGELFF.

This chain links TRBV7-9 with TRBJ2-1, with D possibly matching TRBD2 (5 bases). V was shortened by 0 bases and J by 7 bases, with 13 bases between the two germline ends. The germline CDR1 and CDR2 sequences are SEHNR and FQNEAQ (reference sequence). The CDR3 has 15 amino acids. The CDR3 loop is CASSLAGNPINEQFF. In DNA, the CDR3 is TGTGCCAGCAGCTTAGCCGGGAACCCGATTAATGAGCAGTTCTTC.

The CDR3 loop is CSASRDSGELFF. CDR3 in DNA: TGCAGTGCTAGCCGGGACTCCGGGGAGCTGTTTTTT. This chain uses TRBV20-1 with TRBJ2-2, with a weak D call TRBD2 (6 bases). Germline V gene lookup returns CDR1 DFQATT and CDR2 SNEGSKA (reference sequence). Trimming cost V 3 bases and J 6 bases, with 8 bases left between them. The CDR3 has 12 amino acids.

The gene calls are TRBV12-3 or TRBV12-4 and TRBJ2-4; 10 bases align to TRBD2. Losses at the gene ends were 5 bases for V and 7 bases for J; bases not matched to a gene: 17. This CDR3 is 18 amino acids long. DNA for the CDR3: TGTGCCAGCAGTCCACGGCCTAGCGGGAGAGCAAGACAGAACATTCAGTACTTC. Translation: CASSPRPSGRARQNIQYF.

This clonotype has only a few counts. The V gene is TRBV21-1, the J gene TRBJ2-7; the table names TRBD2, a call not compared with the DNA. TRBV21-1 is a known pseudogene. CDR3 length: 16 amino acids. The CDR3: CASSFGTSGRRYEQYF. The CDR3 nucleotides are TGTGCCAGCAGCTTCGGGACTAGCGGGAGGAGGTACGAGCAGTACTTC.

As for this clonotype: At one of its ends the junction is not consistent with the germline gene, which may arise from a read error. The V and J genes are TRBV12-3 or TRBV12-4 and TRBJ2-1; 8 bases fit TRBD2. The CDR3 has 16 residues. The chain's CDR3 is CASSFWGAGRDNEKFF. The CDR3 region has the DNA TGTGCCAGCAGTTTCTGGGGAGCCGGGAGGGACAATGAGAAGTTCTTC.